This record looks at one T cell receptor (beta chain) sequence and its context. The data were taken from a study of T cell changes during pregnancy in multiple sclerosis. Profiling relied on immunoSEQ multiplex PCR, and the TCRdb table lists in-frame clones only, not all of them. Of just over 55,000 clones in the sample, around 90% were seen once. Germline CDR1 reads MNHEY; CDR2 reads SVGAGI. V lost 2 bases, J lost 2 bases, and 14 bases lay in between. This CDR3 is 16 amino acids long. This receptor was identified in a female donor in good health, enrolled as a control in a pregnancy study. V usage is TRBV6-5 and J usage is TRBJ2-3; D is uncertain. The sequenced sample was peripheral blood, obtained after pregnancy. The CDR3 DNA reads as TGTGCCAGCAGTTACACCGGGTTATATCCCACAGATACGCAGTATTTT. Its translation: CASSYTGLYPTDTQYF.